The sequence of this TCR beta chain was determined in a study of CD8+ T cells in alopecia areata. Overall study: Patients in the treated group were given tofacitinib by mouth, 5 to 10 mg twice a day.

As the sequencing template, cDNA was produced by extracting RNA and reverse transcribing it. The data were produced by immunoSEQ multiplex PCR, yet TCRdb's version contains in-frame clones alone and is incomplete. The table has approximately 150,000 clones, about 66% seen once; the top ten hold about an eighth. Overall study findings and caveats: Sequencing of scalp samples also includes resident alphabeta T cells from normal skin. Mice gave a clearer picture of TCR sharing than patients did, possibly for HLA-related reasons.

This clone was recorded only once. Its antigen is not known. V shed 5 bases and J shed 4 bases, with 11 bases lying between them. Germline V gives CDR1 GTSNPN, CDR2 SVGIG (reference sequence). The CDR3 covers 12 residues. This material consisted of CD8+ T cells sorted from blood, taken at week 0. The receptor's source is a human donor with alopecia areata. The rearrangement joins TRBV30 to TRBJ2-5; perhaps TRBD1 as D (5 bases). The CDR3 loop reads CAWGAGIETQYF. In DNA form, the CDR3 reads TGTGCCTGGGGAGCAGGGATAGAGACCCAGTACTTC.